This TCR beta chain was identified in a study of shared clonotypes between healthy human individuals (dated by TCRdb to the early 2020s). Describing the broader study: A few men and a couple of women, aged 18 to 49 years, made up the cohort. For each donor, CD4 naive and CD4 memory were each given three plates, CD8 naive was given two plates, and CD8 memory was given one plate. Blood TCR repertoires of about five healthy adults were deeply sequenced to estimate repertoire size and the extent of clonotype sharing between individuals. To increase sequencing depth and limit assay-specific biases, different laboratories used diverse techniques to prepare libraries and sequence TCR repertoires. Each donor's leukapheresis produced roughly between roughly 0.85 and 10 billion PBMCs.

Using the deep immunoSEQ assay, multiplex PCR amplified TCR CDR3 regions from genomic DNA. Extracted genomic DNA from each cell subset was distributed evenly across all wells of several immunoSEQ 96-well plates, and each plate was treated as a replicate. For sorted subsets, about 0.2 ug genomic DNA, equal to 30,000 to 35,000 T cell genomes, was loaded into each replicate PCR. Purified libraries were measured with a Qubit 3.0 fluorometer, size-checked on a Bioanalyzer 2100, and measured again with the KAPA Library Quantification kit. Every immunoSEQ 96-well plate was sequenced on a separate single-read 150-cycle Illumina NextSeq 550 flow cell. The paper's data handling went like this. The immunoSEQ output contained only junctional sequences without quality scores, so filtering could not match that applied to full-length reads. To assign V/J genes and CDR3, sequences were annotated against IMGT germline references using PyIR, a Python wrapper for IgBLAST v1.9. Reads were filtered out if the reads had weak V/J assignments (E-value above 1e-6), no CDR3, stop codons, out-of-frame junctions, or ambiguous translated residues. V3J clonotypes were defined as sequences sharing the same inferred V gene, J gene, and CDR3 amino acid sequence. Percentage overlap between repertoires was computed as shared unique clonotypes divided by the size of the smaller repertoire. Repertoire richness was assessed with RTK rarefaction, the Chao1 estimator, and Recon v2.1 estimates of unobserved clonotypes. Generation probabilities were computed with OLGA for all TCRbeta clonotypes obtained by the gDNA method from several donors. The clones in this table, taken by TCRdb from immuneACCESS, are in-frame only. Not every clone is retained; where verified, under half of the shortfall comes from an unresolved V gene, and the cause of the rest is unknown. V, J and clone size are those of that table, while D and trimming were read from the DNA. The sample includes 2 million to 2.5 million clones, with roughly 95% observed a single time. The ten largest clones take up less than 0.15% of the sample.

Summary of the overall study and its limitations: The genetic and exposure-history diversity represented was limited by the small number of donors. Clonotypes shared by all four sorted-subset donors showed higher generation probabilities than non-shared clonotypes. About 4.5% of naive CD4, roughly 3.5% of naive CD8, around 2.3% of memory CD4, and about 0.4% of memory CD8 clonotypes were shared across a handful of donors. Pairwise subsampling indicated that sequencing depth was expected to affect the degree of clonotype sharing among donors. Naive subsets generally had larger estimated clonotype richness than memory subsets. Sampling was restricted to blood, and TCR repertoires in tissue are likely to differ from TCR repertoires in blood. Incomplete sequencing was indicated by rarefaction of sorted-subset datasets, despite the large sequencing depth.

The sample holds one count of this clone. The specificity of this receptor is unknown. No much larger clone exists at a distance of one base, and base qualities are not known. From its cysteine to its phenylalanine, the CDR3 spans 14 amino acids. The retained sequence is limited to the CDR3, 42 bases, with the frame set at the first base. The donors were healthy, HIV-negative adults who had no recently reported acute infections or vaccinations. All donors were Caucasian adults living in Nashville, Tennessee, USA. CD4+ T cells were enriched by magnetic negative selection; naive cells were then positively selected on CD45RA, and the negative fraction formed the memory subset. Blood was obtained by leukapheresis, after which PBMCs were separated by Ficoll-Histopaque density gradient centrifugation and cryopreserved in liquid nitrogen vapor phase. Analytical flow cytometry was used to check the purity and quantity of every magnetically sorted T cell population. Genomic DNA was isolated from every sorted fraction and measured by UV absorbance on a Nanodrop 2000c.

This receptor chain uses TRBV21-1 and TRBJ1-5; the table's D call, TRBD1, was not checked against the DNA. TRBV21-1 is reported as a pseudogene. The sequenced sample was naive CD4+ T cells sorted from blood. The cell subset or site label, as the study defines it: CD45RA+ positively selected. This receptor was obtained from a man aged 18 to 29 in good health. The CDR3 is CASSTRQETQPQHF. The DNA is TGTGCCAGCAGCACCCGACAGGAGACTCAGCCCCAGCATTTT.